Listed below are T cell receptor beta chains from one sample, sequenced in a study of CDR3 diversity in severe acne. TCRdb re-called the PCR reads with MiXCR, one entry per CDR3 protein. The table has tens of thousands of distinct CDR3 sequences, about half seen once; the top ten hold about 9.9%. The specimen was blood. Receptors originate from a male donor with severe acne vulgaris. Each CDR3 is given without its conserved first and last residue. The order of the fields is V gene, CDR3 protein.

>TRBV6-1
ASSRPSRSYEQY
>TRBV7-9
ASSLEGRGNSPLH
>TRBV5-6
ASSLQSASHEQY
>TRBV11-2
ASRKTGLDGYT
>TRBV7-9
ASSFPGGYEQY
>TRBV7-2
ASRLARRGIYGYQY
>TRBV7-9
ASSSTGDTGELF
>TRBV15
ATSRDYGGRAGFVETQY
>TRBV7-2
ASSSTTSAPAGELF
>TRBV19
ASSLRTAETQY
>TRBV10-3
AISESWTGNTGELF
>TRBV5-6
ASSWGTVWGQEQF
>TRBV19
ATHNRGSNEKLF
>TRBV19
ASSTSPGAYGYGYT
>TRBV5-1
ASSLEDYNEQF
>TRBV11-3
ASSLVGGLMNTEAF
>TRBV10-3
AISESGLNGYT
>TRBV4-1
ASSPVAGGETQY
>TRBV11-2
ASSLESGGYGYT
>TRBV24-1
ATSSQGGNQPQH
>TRBV3-1
ASSQGFPGLHNEQF
>TRBV19
ASSWGQGRHYGYT
>TRBV15
ATSRDLDRGRPQH
>TRBV14
ASSPYGTELNTEAF
>TRBV10-3
ASRGHNEQF
>TRBV4-3
ASSQGAGSSYEQY
>TRBV24-1
ATSQGPIGDQPQH
>TRBV20-1
SAKTSGKYEQF
>TRBV10-1
ASSESKWARQPQH
>TRBV4-3
ASSHAGTGINEKLF
>TRBV6-5
ASSRVQGGGELF
>TRBV6-5
ASKGAGSYEQY
>TRBV5-1
ASSLEGGGANVLT
>TRBV10-3
AIRDRDSEPGANVLT
>TRBV6-2/TRBV6-3
ASSFDFGEQF
>TRBV7-2
ASSQGGLGNSYEQY
>TRBV25-1
ASSELDRPSYGYT
>TRBV20-1
SAREASPGYTGELF
>TRBV15
ATSTFVSPLH
>TRBV6-5
ASSLDRGVGFNYGYT
>TRBV15
ATSRDAGSANTGELF
>TRBV3-1
ASSQGHTQETQY
>TRBV19
ASTSPGQGAYLNGYT
>TRBV15
ATSRGAHEQY
>TRBV20-1
SARDLAGGSNEQF
>TRBV7-3
ASSSQGQGNEQY
>TRBV12-3/TRBV12-4
ASSLTHTHKNTEAL
>TRBV5-6
ASSPMPNTEAF
>TRBV24-1
ATRDSLQETQY
>TRBV2
ASILDRGPAEKLF
>TRBV6-4
ASSESVGGPDGELF
>TRBV28
ASRTGQRTYEQY
>TRBV5-6
ASIAGTENTEAF
>TRBV15
ATSVQQGLYGYT